The present entry profiles one T cell receptor (beta chain) with its context. Its matching antigen is unknown. Trimming left V 2 bases short and J 5 bases short, with 10 bases between. The germline V gene has CDR1 SGHAT and CDR2 FQNNGV. CDR3 size: 13 residues. The sample belongs to a study of T-cell reconstitution after alpha-beta-depleted transplantation in children. The study's findings and limits: After transplant, high TCRbeta diversity at day 60 in some patients arose from surviving recipient T cells and thymic progenitors. T-cell numbers and diversity one year post-transplant derived largely from freshly generated T cells. In patients about two months after transplant, alpha-beta T cells reportedly arose from several hundred expanded graft clones.

During its preparation, the TCRbeta library received unique molecular identifiers. Each CDR3 protein is one row after TCRdb ran MiXCR on the PCR reads. The data hold a few hundred thousand distinct CDR3 sequences, with 27% observed a single time. The rearrangement uses TRBV11-2 and TRBJ2-7; D uncertain. Sample: PBMCs, taken before TCRalphabeta/CD19-depleted stem cell transplant. This receptor was taken from a boy in the first two years of life with Wiskott-Aldrich syndrome, due to receive a stem cell transplant. CDR3 protein: CASSLRRWNEQYF. The CDR3 nucleotides read TGTGCCAGCAGCTTAAGACGGTGGAACGAGCAGTACTTC.